These 2 T cell receptor beta chains originate from one sample sequenced in a study of blood T cell repertoires in COVID-19. The data were produced by immunoSEQ multiplex PCR, yet TCRdb's version contains in-frame clones alone and is incomplete. This table has approximately 200,000 clones, about four fifths appearing once. The material sequenced was peripheral blood. These receptors came from a woman older than 75 with COVID-19, enrolled during active disease.

CDR3 loop: CASSPTTGGSVYTF. CDR3 in DNA: TGTGCCAGCAGCCCTACTACAGGGGGCAGTGTCTACACCTTC. This chain links TRBV3-1 (or the pseudogene TRBV3-2) with TRBJ1-2, with 9 positions matching TRBD1. V lost 4 bases and J lost 10; bases outside the gene matches: 10. Germline CDR1 is LGHDT and CDR2 is YNNKEL (reference sequence). CDR3 length equals 14 residues.

As concerns this clone: Other DNA sequences in this sample translate to the same CDR3. The rearrangement links TRBV3-1 (or the pseudogene TRBV3-2) to TRBJ2-2; D is possibly TRBD2 (7 bases). V dropped 1 base and J dropped 9 bases, with 12 bases sitting between them. CDR1 and CDR2 from the germline V gene are LGHDT and YNNKEL (reference sequence). The CDR3 totals 14 residues. DNA for the CDR3: TGTGCCAGCAGCCAAGGGGGGCGGGAGAGGGAGCTGTTTTTT. This translates into CASSQGGRERELFF.